This note documents a single TCR beta chain sequence. The data originate from a study of technical replicates of blood from several donors. The CDR3 consists of 15 residues. The germline gives CDR1 SGHAT, CDR2 FQNNGV. Trimming shortened V by 2 bases and J by 0 bases, and 8 bases separated the two germline ends. Libraries were prepared by immunoSEQ multiplex PCR; TCRdb keeps only in-frame clonotypes and omits some of them. Seen here are roughly 68,000 clones, 92% observed once, and the top ten hold roughly 0.39%. This chain joins TRBV11-2 and TRBJ2-1, with D perhaps matching TRBD1 (5 bases). The source material was T cells isolated from PBMCs. The TCR originated in a human donor in good health. CDR3 nucleotide sequence: TGTGCCAGCAGCTTACCGACAGTCTCCTACAATGAGCAGTTCTTC. Amino acids: CASSLPTVSYNEQFF.